A selection of T cell receptor beta chains follows, all from one sample in a study of shared clonotypes between healthy human individuals. Using immunoSEQ multiplex PCR, the repertoire was profiled, and TCRdb retains in-frame clones only, with some absent. The top ten hold about 0.13% of the sample, which has more than 2,000,000 clones, over 85% seen once. Sequenced material: naive CD4+ T cells sorted from blood. The receptors come from a man between 18 and 35 years old in good health. CDR3s include the opening cysteine and the closing phenylalanine or tryptophan. Fields, in order: CDR3 protein, CDR3 DNA, D gene, CDR3 length, V gene, clone size, J gene. A D gene is named only where the DNA matches it firmly. Some rows have no size entry. The others give once, few or many, or a class for an expanded clone.

cdr3_aa: CASSVTSGPLYEQYF; cdr3_nt: TGTGCCAGCAGCGTAACTAGCGGGCCGCTCTACGAGCAGTACTTC; d_call: TRBD2; cdr3_length: 15; v_call: TRBV9; clone_size: .; j_call: TRBJ2-7
cdr3_aa: CATSRDGLYGYTF; cdr3_nt: TGTGCCACCAGCAGAGACGGGCTTTATGGCTACACCTTC; d_call: .; cdr3_length: 13; v_call: TRBV15; clone_size: .; j_call: TRBJ1-2
cdr3_aa: CASSIGRVNEKLFF; cdr3_nt: TGTGCCAGTAGTATTGGTAGGGTTAATGAAAAACTGTTTTTT; d_call: .; cdr3_length: 14; v_call: TRBV19; clone_size: .; j_call: TRBJ1-4
cdr3_aa: CASRDRENYGYTF; cdr3_nt: TGTGCCAGCAGAGACAGGGAAAACTATGGCTACACCTTC; d_call: TRBD1; cdr3_length: 13; v_call: TRBV6-1; clone_size: .; j_call: TRBJ1-2
cdr3_aa: CASHIGIGELFF; cdr3_nt: TGTGCCAGCCACATAGGGATCGGGGAGCTGTTTTTT; d_call: .; cdr3_length: 12; v_call: TRBV7-2; clone_size: once; j_call: TRBJ2-2
cdr3_aa: CASSPVGGTGELFF; cdr3_nt: TGTGCCAGCAGCCCCGTAGGGGGAACCGGGGAGCTGTTTTTT; d_call: .; cdr3_length: 14; v_call: TRBV6-6; clone_size: .; j_call: TRBJ2-2
cdr3_aa: CASSYSTASNQPQHF; cdr3_nt: TGTGCCAGCAGTTACTCGACAGCAAGCAATCAGCCCCAGCATTTT; d_call: .; cdr3_length: 15; v_call: TRBV6-5; clone_size: .; j_call: TRBJ1-5
cdr3_aa: CATHSQSGANVLTF; cdr3_nt: TGTGCCACCCATTCTCAATCTGGGGCCAACGTCCTGACTTTC; d_call: .; cdr3_length: 14; v_call: TRBV13; clone_size: once; j_call: TRBJ2-6
cdr3_aa: CASSDSRASGPNTGELFF; cdr3_nt: TGTGCCAGCAGTGACTCTAGGGCTAGCGGACCGAACACCGGGGAGCTGTTTTTT; d_call: TRBD2; cdr3_length: 18; v_call: TRBV6-4; clone_size: .; j_call: TRBJ2-2
cdr3_aa: CASSLDSEAFF; cdr3_nt: TGTGCCAGCAGCTTAGATTCTGAAGCTTTCTTT; d_call: .; cdr3_length: 11; v_call: TRBV11-2; clone_size: .; j_call: TRBJ1-1